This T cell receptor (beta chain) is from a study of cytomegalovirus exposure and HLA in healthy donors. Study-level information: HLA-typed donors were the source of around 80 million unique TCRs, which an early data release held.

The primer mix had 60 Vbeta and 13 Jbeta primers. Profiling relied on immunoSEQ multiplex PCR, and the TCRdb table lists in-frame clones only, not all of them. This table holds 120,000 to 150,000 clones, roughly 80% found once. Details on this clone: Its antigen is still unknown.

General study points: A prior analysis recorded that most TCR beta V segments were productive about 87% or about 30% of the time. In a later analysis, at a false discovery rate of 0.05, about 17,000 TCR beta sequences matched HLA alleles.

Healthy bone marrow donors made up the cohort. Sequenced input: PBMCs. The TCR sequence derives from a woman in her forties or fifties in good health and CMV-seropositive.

CDR3 amino acids: CASSQGSVRGQVGETQYF. CDR3 bases: TGTGCCAGCAGCCAAGGGAGCGTCCGGGGACAGGTTGGGGAGACCCAGTACTTC. V and J are TRBV4-2 and TRBJ2-5, with 8 nucleotides matching TRBD1. The CDR3 sequence is 18 residues long. The V gene's germline CDR1 is LGHNA and CDR2 YNFKEQ. The J segment lost 5 bases and the V segment lost 1 base, leaving 15 bases of the junction unmatched.